This is a list of T cell receptor beta chains from one sample in a study of cytomegalovirus exposure and HLA in healthy donors. TCRdb's copy holds only in-frame clones and misses some; the assay was immunoSEQ multiplex PCR. Recorded for this sample: roughly 120,000 clones. Sequencing was performed on PBMCs. All receptors come from a man younger than 30 in good health and CMV-seronegative. Both conserved end residues are trimmed from each CDR3. The D gene is left open where the match is weak.

d_call: -
v_call: TRBV5-4
j_call: TRBJ2-6
cdr3_aa: ASSSASTGPLSGANVLT

d_call: TRBD1
v_call: TRBV7-9
j_call: TRBJ1-5
cdr3_aa: ASSQAGGKPQH

d_call: TRBD1
v_call: TRBV27
j_call: TRBJ2-7
cdr3_aa: ASGMSGQGAYEQY

d_call: -
v_call: TRBV19
j_call: TRBJ1-1
cdr3_aa: ASSIGQGNLNTEAF

d_call: -
v_call: TRBV18
j_call: TRBJ2-1
cdr3_aa: ASSPPGGPSYNEQF

d_call: -
v_call: TRBV28
j_call: TRBJ2-1
cdr3_aa: ASSPTASSYNEQF

d_call: TRBD1
v_call: TRBV7-8
j_call: TRBJ2-7
cdr3_aa: ASSPGTGGFEQY

d_call: TRBD1
v_call: TRBV19
j_call: TRBJ1-2
cdr3_aa: ASSLWTGVERGYT

d_call: -
v_call: TRBV9
j_call: TRBJ2-7
cdr3_aa: ASSPSGAYEQY

d_call: -
v_call: TRBV7-2
j_call: TRBJ2-1
cdr3_aa: ASSSQGNEQF

d_call: -
v_call: TRBV5-6
j_call: TRBJ1-5
cdr3_aa: ASSLAGSKGSNQPQH

d_call: -
v_call: TRBV9
j_call: TRBJ2-1
cdr3_aa: ASSVDGSYNEQF

d_call: -
v_call: TRBV27
j_call: TRBJ2-2
cdr3_aa: ASSLVGTVNTGELF

d_call: TRBD1
v_call: TRBV19
j_call: TRBJ1-5
cdr3_aa: ASGQGGQPQH

d_call: TRBD1
v_call: TRBV13
j_call: TRBJ2-1
cdr3_aa: ASIGQGTSYNEQF

d_call: -
v_call: TRBV18
j_call: TRBJ1-2
cdr3_aa: ASREEGIDYGYT

d_call: -
v_call: TRBV2
j_call: TRBJ2-7
cdr3_aa: ASSARNEQY

d_call: -
v_call: TRBV6-1
j_call: TRBJ2-1
cdr3_aa: ASSPRGRSYNEQF

d_call: -
v_call: TRBV18
j_call: TRBJ2-4
cdr3_aa: ASSPALTGKNIQY

d_call: -
v_call: TRBV15
j_call: TRBJ1-2
cdr3_aa: ATSRQSHYGYT

d_call: TRBD1
v_call: TRBV19
j_call: TRBJ2-7
cdr3_aa: ASSIDPWGTAKEQY

d_call: TRBD1
v_call: TRBV5-1
j_call: TRBJ2-3
cdr3_aa: ASSLEGASTDTQY

d_call: TRBD1
v_call: TRBV25-1
j_call: TRBJ1-1
cdr3_aa: ASSRGGFAEAF

d_call: TRBD1
v_call: TRBV13
j_call: TRBJ1-1
cdr3_aa: ASSPGGGSRGTEAF

d_call: -
v_call: TRBV7-9
j_call: TRBJ2-7
cdr3_aa: ASSSPTKGAYEQY

d_call: -
v_call: TRBV7-2
j_call: TRBJ1-6
cdr3_aa: ASSTPNHNSPLH

d_call: -
v_call: TRBV19
j_call: TRBJ1-5
cdr3_aa: AGARGHGQPQH

d_call: -
v_call: TRBV7-8
j_call: TRBJ1-1
cdr3_aa: ASSLEVGNTEAF

d_call: -
v_call: TRBV5-1
j_call: TRBJ2-2
cdr3_aa: ASSSQGPSNTGELF

d_call: TRBD1
v_call: TRBV6-5
j_call: TRBJ1-5
cdr3_aa: ASSLTGGEQPQH

d_call: TRBD2
v_call: TRBV27
j_call: TRBJ2-1
cdr3_aa: ASSRGRTEQF

d_call: -
v_call: TRBV28
j_call: TRBJ1-2
cdr3_aa: ASSLAGLYGYT

d_call: -
v_call: TRBV13
j_call: TRBJ2-5
cdr3_aa: ASSFLQQETQY

d_call: TRBD2
v_call: TRBV12-5
j_call: TRBJ2-1
cdr3_aa: ASGLSQGGVNEQF

d_call: -
v_call: TRBV10-3
j_call: TRBJ1-1
cdr3_aa: AISVGDNTEAF

d_call: -
v_call: TRBV29-1
j_call: TRBJ2-1
cdr3_aa: SVGPSWGEQF

d_call: -
v_call: TRBV15
j_call: TRBJ2-7
cdr3_aa: ATSRAAGPANEQY

d_call: TRBD1
v_call: TRBV27
j_call: TRBJ1-2
cdr3_aa: ASSSQGNYGYT

d_call: -
v_call: TRBV12-2
j_call: TRBJ1-1
cdr3_aa: ASRLSLKDTEAF

d_call: TRBD1
v_call: TRBV5-6
j_call: TRBJ1-1
cdr3_aa: ASSPYRGAQAF

d_call: -
v_call: TRBV18
j_call: TRBJ1-1
cdr3_aa: ASSPASSNTEAF

d_call: -
v_call: TRBV4-1
j_call: TRBJ1-3
cdr3_aa: ASSAGGYGPGNTIY

d_call: -
v_call: TRBV5-1
j_call: TRBJ2-2
cdr3_aa: ASSLAPHSGELF

d_call: -
v_call: TRBV11-2
j_call: TRBJ2-7
cdr3_aa: ASSLGIGGRGIPEQY

d_call: TRBD1
v_call: TRBV12-5
j_call: TRBJ1-2
cdr3_aa: ASGVDRAGPGYT

d_call: TRBD1
v_call: TRBV11-2
j_call: TRBJ1-1
cdr3_aa: ASSLQQTGHTEAF

d_call: TRBD1
v_call: TRBV6-5
j_call: TRBJ2-5
cdr3_aa: ASRSDRGPQETQY

d_call: -
v_call: TRBV5-1
j_call: TRBJ2-1
cdr3_aa: ASRSHSVDEQF

d_call: -
v_call: TRBV9
j_call: TRBJ1-3
cdr3_aa: ASSYRDFSGNTIY

d_call: TRBD1
v_call: TRBV9
j_call: TRBJ1-2
cdr3_aa: ASSHDRVNGYT

d_call: -
v_call: TRBV15
j_call: TRBJ2-7
cdr3_aa: ATRDLGAGDSHEQY

d_call: -
v_call: TRBV6-4
j_call: TRBJ2-1
cdr3_aa: ASSPLATDYNEQF

d_call: TRBD2
v_call: TRBV13
j_call: TRBJ2-7
cdr3_aa: ASSREGGFSYEQY

d_call: TRBD1
v_call: TRBV2
j_call: TRBJ1-1
cdr3_aa: ASSKTGWAF

d_call: TRBD1
v_call: TRBV6-1
j_call: TRBJ2-1
cdr3_aa: ASVPGQGRNEQF

d_call: -
v_call: TRBV19
j_call: TRBJ1-1
cdr3_aa: ASRDTNTEAF